This T cell receptor beta chain was obtained from a study of blood T cell repertoires in COVID-19 (dated by TCRdb to the early 2020s). Regarding the study in general: Samples from collaborators originated in the United States, Italy and Spain and spanned both the acute and convalescent phases of COVID-19. The material from the prospective study consisted of cDNA or gDNA derived from T cells, B-cell-depleted T cells, or PBMCs. Subjects who had been exposed to COVID-19, were actively infected with it, or had recovered from it provided the deeply sampled blood TCRbeta repertoires that made up the dataset. The repertoires were released in a freely available public database meant as a resource for research on the immune response to SARS-CoV-2. The samples were drawn from the first 160 participants of the ongoing ImmuneRACE study and from 950 to 1,500 subjects provided by 6 global collaborators. A de-identified subject ID, COVID-19 status, age in years and sex were almost always included in the sample metadata. Where available, HLA class I and class II types were taken from metadata supplied by the sample provider and were not determined by assay-based typing. What the work shows at the level of the full study, not this receptor alone: How much clinical and demographic metadata was included differed by source and by participant, and the metadata was provided uncurated.

The collaborating institutions used their own protocols to collect whole blood in K2EDTA tubes. For TCRbeta analysis, collaborators shipped samples as frozen whole blood, isolated PBMCs, or DNA extracted from either of those sample types. As to this clone: Its binding antigen is unknown. It has no much larger one-base neighbor in the sample; base qualities were not kept.

Based on the germline V gene, the CDR1 and CDR2 sequences are MNHEY and SVGAGI. There are 14 amino acids in the CDR3, from cysteine to phenylalanine inclusive. The kept DNA is CDR3 alone, 42 bases in frame from the first base. The germline V end is reduced by 8 bases and the J end by 3 bases; junction bases left unmatched: 8. TCRbeta CDR3 regions were amplified from genomic DNA by means of the immunoSEQ Assay, a bias-controlled multiplex PCR. The paper's processing steps were these. The number of nucleated cells in each sample was estimated by amplification of reference gene primers within the assay. Sequence reads were collapsed and filtered to measure the absolute abundance of every unique TCRbeta CDR3 rearrangement. For each sample, productive Simpson clonality was calculated by taking the square root of Simpson's diversity index across productive rearrangements. Not all clones reach the TCRdb copy of this immuneACCESS table, which keeps in-frame sequences only. Checked studies attribute under half of the gap to unresolved V genes and leave the rest unexplained. That table is the source of V, J and clone size, and D and trimming were worked out from the DNA. Across this sample there are about 200,000 clones, with about four fifths seen only once. The top ten constitute about 7.3% of the sample.

The TCR was taken from a woman aged 50 to 60 with active or convalescent COVID-19. The chain links TRBV6-5 with TRBJ1-2, and 8 junctional nucleotides match TRBD1. The source material was peripheral blood. In nucleotides, the sequence is TGTGCCAGCGGTACAGGGGGAGGGCACTATGGCTACACCTTC. This gives the protein CASGTGGGHYGYTF.